These 2 T cell receptor beta chains came from one sample sequenced in a study of blood T cells in healthy people across ages. Next came a second PCR, run for about 7 to 12 cycles, which used a sample-barcoded 5' primer along with a J-beta primer mix. TCRdb redid the calling of the 5' RACE reads with MiXCR, one entry per CDR3 protein. Here the sample spans hundreds of thousands of distinct CDR3 sequences, roughly 30% being singletons. Sequencing used blood. These receptor sequences come from a woman of 80 years or more in good health.

Ten or more counts support this clonotype. The chain is built from TRBV2 and TRBJ2-1, with a weak D call TRBD1 (6 bases). Trimming cost V 8 bases and J 9 bases, with 11 bases left between them. Germline V gene data show CDR1 as SNHLY and CDR2 as FYNNEI. The CDR3 contains 11 residues. The CDR3 region is CASRLQGEQFF. The CDR3, as DNA: TGTGCCAGCCGACTACAGGGTGAGCAGTTCTTC. The variable domain in full, with the rest retrieved from reference TRBV2 and TRBJ2-1, is EPEVTQTPSHQVTQMGQEVILRCVPISNHLYFYWYRQILGQKVEFLVSFYNNEISEKSEIFDDQFSVERPDGSNFTLKIRSTKLEDSAMYFCASRLQGEQFFGPGTRLTVL.

The gene calls are TRBV2 and TRBJ2-7; a possible D gene is TRBD1 (6 bases). Germline V gene sequence: CDR1 SNHLY, CDR2 FYNNEI. The CDR3 is 12 residues long. Between the trimmed V and J ends, which lost 6 bases and 2 bases, there was a span of 8 bases. CDR3 region: CASRTGAYEQYF. The CDR3 region has the DNA TGTGCCAGCAGGACAGGTGCCTACGAGCAGTACTTC. Complete variable domain (other parts from reference TRBV2 and TRBJ2-7): EPEVTQTPSHQVTQMGQEVILRCVPISNHLYFYWYRQILGQKVEFLVSFYNNEISEKSEIFDDQFSVERPDGSNFTLKIRSTKLEDSAMYFCASRTGAYEQYFGPGTRLTVT.